A single sample gave rise to the 25 T cell receptor beta chains below, sequenced in a study of regulatory T cells in long-lasting Graves disease. Noted time point: newly diagnosed GD, antithyroid drugs for less than 3 months. From RNA extracted from PBMCs, the TCR library was made. With iRepertoire HTBI primers and Arm-PCR of CDR3 regions, TCR beta libraries were built. One entry per CDR3 protein, called by TCRdb with MiXCR from the multiplex PCR reads. The sample contains almost 450,000 distinct CDR3 sequences, 15% to 20% of which appear only once. These records were also assigned to another study, of T cells in Graves' hyperthyroidism and ophthalmopathy.

The sequences come from peripheral blood mononuclear cells (PBMCs), collected at new diagnosis, from a patient treated with antithyroid drugs. The receptors shown here come from a woman in her twenties or thirties with Graves disease.

The J gene is TRBJ2-6, the V gene TRBV28; D possibly corresponds to TRBD1 (8 bases). CDR3 size: 17 residues. Germline CDR1 MDHEN, CDR2 SYDVKM. Deletions cut 5 bases from V and 8 bases from J, with 22 bases between. This chain's CDR3 is CASSLGITGGLTNVLTF. For the CDR3, the DNA is TGTGCCAGCAGTCTAGGGATTACAGGGGGACTAACCAACGTCCTGACTTTC.

A remark on this clonotype: Since the CDR3 does not end with the conserved phenylalanine or tryptophan, this likely comes from a read error. CDR3 nucleotides: TGCGCCAGCAGCACTCGGACTACCACCTACAATGAGCAGTTCCTC. It specifies CASSTRTTTYNEQFL. The chain joins TRBV7-2 to TRBJ2-1, with a tentative D call TRBD2 (6 bases). Germline CDR1 SGHTA, CDR2 FQGNSA. The CDR3 sequence is 15 residues long.

This clonotype has a count of ten or more. The gene calls are TRBV20-1 and TRBJ2-1; 8 nucleotides agree with TRBD2. V gave up 6 bases and J gave up 3 bases; unmatched junction bases: 7. CDR3 length: 14 residues. Per germline, CDR1 DFQATT and CDR2 SNEGSKA (reference sequence). The CDR3 nucleotides are TGCAGTGCAGATGGACTAGCTGGCTACAATGAGCAGTTCTTC. It is translated as CSADGLAGYNEQFF.

This clonotype has a count of ten or more. One junction end does not reproduce the germline sequence, and a read error may be involved. This chain uses TRBV11-2 with TRBJ1-5; D is uncertain. This CDR3 is 15 amino acids long. Germline V gene lookup returns CDR1 SGHAT and CDR2 FQNNGV. DNA for the CDR3: TGTGCCAGCAGTTTAGGCGGATATAGCAATCAGCCCCAGCATTTT. Translation: CASSLGGYSNQPQHF.

The chain recombines TRBV12-3 or TRBV12-4 with TRBJ2-1, with D hard to call. V was trimmed by 6 bases and J by 10 bases, leaving 10 bases between them. There are 11 residues in the CDR3. The CDR3 protein is CASRPMGEQFF. The DNA of the CDR3 is TGTGCCAGCAGACCGATGGGGGAGCAGTTCTTC.

This clonotype has ten or more counts. The V call is TRBV27, the J call TRBJ2-7; the D gene is possibly TRBD1 (7 bases). The V end was cut by 5 bases, the J end by 4 bases, with 21 bases between. CDR1 and CDR2 (germline): MNHEY, SMNVEV (reference sequence). This CDR3 has 16 residues. The CDR3 spells CASSARDFQGGYEQYF. The CDR3 DNA follows: TGTGCCAGCAGTGCGCGGGACTTCCAGGGGGGATACGAGCAGTACTTC.

This clonotype showed up just a few times. The genes are TRBV19 and TRBJ2-7; TRBD1 agrees at 12 bases. The CDR3 has 17 amino acids. Per germline, CDR1 LNHDA and CDR2 SQIVND (reference sequence). V trimming: 6 bases; J trimming: 3 bases; junction bases outside the gene matches: 12. The CDR3 coding sequence is TGTGCCAGTAGCCCATCCGGGACAGGGGGCGGAATCTACGAGCAGTACTTC. This sequence encodes CASSPSGTGGGIYEQYF.

This clonotype was seen only a few times. V usage is TRBV6-1 and J usage is TRBJ2-2, with D perhaps matching TRBD1 (5 bases). The ends were cut back, 7 bases at V and 4 bases at J, with 7 bases in the middle. This CDR3 has 12 amino acids. CDR1 is MNHNS and CDR2 is SASEGT in the germline V gene. This chain's CDR3 is CASNQGTGELFF. CDR3 DNA: TGTGCCAGCAATCAGGGCACCGGGGAGCTGTTTTTT.

Note on this clonotype: A much larger clone lies one base from this, so it may be a read error. V is TRBV12-3 or TRBV12-4 and J is TRBJ2-1; 8 nucleotides align to TRBD2. This CDR3 comprises 15 residues. CDR3 DNA: TGTGCCAGCAGTGTTAGCGGGACCGAATACAATGAGCGGTTCTTC. Protein sequence: CASSVSGTEYNERFF.

This clonotype was observed many times. This rearrangement joins TRBV4-1 to TRBJ2-3, with D possibly matching TRBD2 (5 bases). Germline CDR1 MGHRA, CDR2 YSYEKL. Deletions cut 2 bases from V and 3 bases from J, with 9 bases between. There are 14 residues in the CDR3. DNA of the CDR3: TGCGCCAGCAGCCAACTAGCTGGGACAGATACGCAGTATTTT. It codes for CASSQLAGTDTQYF.

This clonotype was observed a few times. This rearrangement joins TRBV30 to TRBJ1-1; TRBD1 matches 9 bases. The V gene's germline CDR1 is GTSNPN and CDR2 SVGIG (reference sequence). This CDR3 comprises 16 residues. Germline trimming cut 4 bases from V and 5 bases from J; bases unmatched to any gene: 14. The CDR3 nucleotides are TGTGCCTGGACTAGGGACAGGGTGAATTTGGGGACTGAAGCTTTCTTT. Its protein is CAWTRDRVNLGTEAFF.

This clonotype appeared a few times. The CDR3 bases are TGTGCCAGCAGCAAAGCGGGAGGTCTAGAGACCCAGTACTTC. This sequence encodes CASSKAGGLETQYF. V is TRBV7-9 and J is TRBJ2-5; 9 bases are a match to TRBD2. CDR3 length: 14 amino acids. Trimming took 5 bases from V and 4 from J; bases not matched to a gene: 5. The V gene's germline CDR1 is SEHNR and CDR2 FQNEAQ (reference sequence).

This chain's CDR3 is CASSLASVGSWSYEQYF. DNA of the CDR3: TGTGCCAGCAGCTTGGCCTCCGTGGGGAGTTGGTCCTACGAGCAGTACTTC. The chain employs TRBV5-6 and TRBJ2-7; D is perhaps TRBD2 (5 bases). V lost 0 bases and J lost 1, with 17 bases in between. Germline CDR1 SGHDT, CDR2 YYEEEE. CDR3 length: 17 residues.

There are a few counts of this clonotype. This chain links TRBV10-3 with TRBJ1-5, with a tentative D call TRBD1 (6 bases). Germline loops: CDR1 ENHRY, CDR2 SYGVKD. V was shortened by 0 bases and J by 10 bases, with 10 bases between the two germline ends. This CDR3 region has 13 residues. DNA of the CDR3: TGTGCCATCAGTGAGTCGATAGGGGGACCCCAGCATTTT. Its translation is CAISESIGGPQHF.

This clonotype has at least ten counts. The chain links TRBV7-6 to TRBJ2-1, with D possibly being TRBD1 (6 bases). CDR1 is SGHVS, CDR2 FNYEAQ, per germline. The CDR3 length is 18 residues. Trimming took off 5 bases at V and 0 bases at J, with 20 bases between the two ends. The CDR3 coding sequence is TGTGCCAGCAGCCGCCGCGGTCTGGGACAAAGCTCCTACAATGAGCAGTTCTTC. It codes for CASSRRGLGQSSYNEQFF.

On this clonotype itself: Given a far larger clone just one base away, this is likely a sequencing read error. This chain links TRBV11-2 with TRBJ2-7, with 12 nucleotides matching TRBD1. J gave up 7 bases and V 8 bases, and 12 bases lay outside the gene matches. The germline CDR1 and CDR2 sequences are SGHAT and FQNNGV. This CDR3 is 15 amino acids long. CDR3 nucleotides: TGTGCCAGCCGCTCTAGGGACAGGGGGCAACATGAGCAGTACTTC. As protein: CASRSRDRGQHEQYF.

V and J are TRBV7-3 and TRBJ2-3; D gene unclear. The V gene lost 1 base and the J gene lost 2 bases, with 7 bases spanning the gap. The CDR3 extends over 14 amino acids. Looked up from germline, CDR1 is SGHTA and CDR2 is FQGTGA. Here the CDR3 DNA reads TGTGCCAGCAGCTTAAGTGGCCCCACAGATACGCAGTATTTT. Translated, it gives CASSLSGPTDTQYF.

The rearrangement uses TRBV20-1 and TRBJ1-4; maybe TRBD1 (6 bases). The CDR3 is made up of 13 amino acids. V was cut by 2 bases and J by 8 bases, with 12 bases left in between. Germline CDR1 reads DFQATT; CDR2 reads SNEGSKA (reference sequence). CDR3 bases: TGCAGTGCTAGACTACAGGGAGAAGAAAAACTGTTTTTT. It specifies CSARLQGEEKLFF.

The CDR3 DNA sequence: TGTGCCAGCAGTTACCTACGGGCCGGGACAGGGGGCCGTCAGCCCCAGCATTTT. It is translated as CASSYLRAGTGGRQPQHF. The chain employs TRBV6-5 and TRBJ1-5; TRBD1 agrees at 12 bases. Trimming took 2 bases from V and 6 from J; bases not matched to a gene: 11. The CDR3 consists of 18 residues. Looked up from germline, CDR1 is MNHEY and CDR2 is SVGAGI.

This clonotype was detected ten times or more. The J gene is TRBJ1-1, the V gene TRBV4-3, with D perhaps matching TRBD1 (6 bases). The CDR3 is made up of 15 amino acids. Per the germline V gene, CDR1 is LGHNA and CDR2 is YSLEER. V was trimmed by 0 bases and J by 2 bases, leaving 10 bases between them. Here the CDR3 reads CASSQDYRVNTEAFF. The CDR3 region has the DNA TGCGCCAGCAGCCAAGATTACAGGGTTAACACTGAAGCTTTCTTT.

Many counts were recorded for this clonotype. The chain joins TRBV7-8 to TRBJ2-3; TRBD2 agrees at 8 bases. The germline CDR1 and CDR2 sequences are SGHVS and FQNEAQ. The CDR3 covers 17 residues. V lost 1 base and J lost 4; bases outside the gene matches: 10. Here the CDR3 DNA reads TGTGCCAGCAGCTTAGTAGGTGGCGGGAGGATCCCAGATACGCAGTATTTT. Its translation: CASSLVGGGRIPDTQYF.

At least ten counts were recorded for this clonotype. The chain joins TRBV7-8 to TRBJ1-1; D ambiguous. The CDR3 sequence is 15 residues long. Germline V gives CDR1 SGHVS, CDR2 FQNEAQ. V dropped 2 bases and J dropped 0 bases, with 10 bases sitting between them. CDR3 amino acids: CASSLLGGLNTEAFF. The CDR3 coding sequence is TGTGCCAGCAGCTTATTGGGCGGCTTGAACACTGAAGCTTTCTTT.

This chain joins TRBV7-9 and TRBJ1-1, with TRBD1 as a possible D gene (5 bases). V was pared by 5 bases and J by 4 bases, with 20 bases between. Germline V CDR1 and CDR2: SEHNR, FQNEAQ (reference sequence). The CDR3 contains 16 residues. The CDR3 is CASSPGEGPGSTEAFF. CDR3 DNA: TGTGCCAGCAGCCCGGGGGAGGGGCCGGGGAGCACTGAAGCTTTCTTT.

This clonotype has ten or more counts. The rearrangement uses TRBV10-3 and TRBJ1-2, with a possible D match to TRBD1 (6 bases). The germline CDR1 and CDR2 sequences are ENHRY and SYGVKD. The CDR3 is made up of 12 amino acids. V lost 2 bases and J 8 bases, leaving 9 bases between the germline ends. CDR3 protein: CAISETGSGYTF. The DNA for the CDR3 is TGTGCCATCAGTGAGACAGGGAGCGGCTACACCTTC.

The rearrangement links TRBV19 to TRBJ1-3, with 8 positions matching TRBD1. The J segment lost 2 bases and the V segment lost 5 bases, leaving 2 bases of the junction unmatched. Germline CDR1 LNHDA, CDR2 SQIVND (reference sequence). The CDR3 extends over 14 amino acids. This chain's CDR3 is CASSRTGPGNTIYF. The CDR3 coding sequence is TGTGCCAGTAGTCGGACAGGGCCTGGAAACACCATATATTTT.